This T cell receptor beta chain is drawn from a study of blood T cell repertoires in COVID-19. Study overall: From T cells, B-cell-depleted T cells, or PBMCs came the material, which was cDNA or gDNA.

Libraries were prepared by immunoSEQ multiplex PCR; TCRdb keeps only in-frame clonotypes and omits some of them. The table lists about 150,000 clones, just under 85% of them singletons. CDR3 length: 18 amino acids. The receptor's source is a woman aged 80 or over with COVID-19, enrolled during active disease. The source material was peripheral blood. The rearrangement uses TRBV12-2 and TRBJ1-6; the D call TRBD1 from the table was never checked on the DNA. TRBV12-2 is labeled a pseudogene. The CDR3 bases are TGTGCAAGTCGCTTCTTTTGGGGCCTAAACTCCTATAATTCACCCCTCCACTTT. As protein: CASRFFWGLNSYNSPLHF.